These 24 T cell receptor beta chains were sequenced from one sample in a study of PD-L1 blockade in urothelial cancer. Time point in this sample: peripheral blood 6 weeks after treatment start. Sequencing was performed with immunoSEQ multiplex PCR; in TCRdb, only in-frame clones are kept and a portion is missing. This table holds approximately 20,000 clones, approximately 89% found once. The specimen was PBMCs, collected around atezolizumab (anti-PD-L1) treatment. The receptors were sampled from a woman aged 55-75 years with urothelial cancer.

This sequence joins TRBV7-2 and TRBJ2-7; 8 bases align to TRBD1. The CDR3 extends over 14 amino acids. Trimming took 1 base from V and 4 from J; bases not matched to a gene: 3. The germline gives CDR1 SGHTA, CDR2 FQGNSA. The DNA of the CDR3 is TGTGCCAGCAGCTTAGTCCAGGGGGCATACGAGCAGTACTTC. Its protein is CASSLVQGAYEQYF.

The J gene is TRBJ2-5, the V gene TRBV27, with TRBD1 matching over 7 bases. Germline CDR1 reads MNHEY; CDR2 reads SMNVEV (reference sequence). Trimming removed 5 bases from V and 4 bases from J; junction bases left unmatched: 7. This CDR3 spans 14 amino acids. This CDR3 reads CASSPLTGPETQYF. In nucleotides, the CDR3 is TGTGCCAGCAGTCCTTTGACAGGGCCAGAGACCCAGTACTTC.

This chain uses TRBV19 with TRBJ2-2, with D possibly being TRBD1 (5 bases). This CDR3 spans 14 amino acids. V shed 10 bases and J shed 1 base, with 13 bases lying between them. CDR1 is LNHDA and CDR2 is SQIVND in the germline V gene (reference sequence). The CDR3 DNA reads TGTGCCACTTGCCCAGGGCTGAACACCGGGGAGCTGTTTTTT. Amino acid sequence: CATCPGLNTGELFF.

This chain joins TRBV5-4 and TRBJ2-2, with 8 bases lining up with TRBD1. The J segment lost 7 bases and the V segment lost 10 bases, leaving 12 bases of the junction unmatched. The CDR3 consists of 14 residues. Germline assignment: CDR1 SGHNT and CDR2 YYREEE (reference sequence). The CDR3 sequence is CAAGRDRGFGELFF. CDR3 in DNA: TGTGCCGCTGGACGCGACAGGGGTTTCGGGGAGCTGTTTTTT.

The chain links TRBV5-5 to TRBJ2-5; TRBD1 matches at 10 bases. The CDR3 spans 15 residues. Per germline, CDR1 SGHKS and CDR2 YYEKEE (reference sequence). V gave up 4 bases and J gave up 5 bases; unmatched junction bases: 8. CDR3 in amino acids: CASSTIGTGDETQYF. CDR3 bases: TGTGCCAGCAGCACCATCGGGACAGGGGACGAGACCCAGTACTTC.

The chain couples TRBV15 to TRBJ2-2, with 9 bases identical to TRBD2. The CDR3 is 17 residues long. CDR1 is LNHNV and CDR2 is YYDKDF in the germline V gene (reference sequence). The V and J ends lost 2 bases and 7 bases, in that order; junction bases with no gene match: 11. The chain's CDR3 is CATSRHFAGGPSGELFF. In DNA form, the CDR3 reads TGTGCCACCAGCAGACACTTTGCGGGGGGGCCGAGCGGGGAGCTGTTTTTT.

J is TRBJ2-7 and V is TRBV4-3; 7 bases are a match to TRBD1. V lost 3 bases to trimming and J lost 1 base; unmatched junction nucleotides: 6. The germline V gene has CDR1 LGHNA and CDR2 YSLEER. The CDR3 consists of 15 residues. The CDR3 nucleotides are TGCGCCAGCAGCCAGCGAATGGGACAGTCCTACGAGCAGTACTTC. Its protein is CASSQRMGQSYEQYF.

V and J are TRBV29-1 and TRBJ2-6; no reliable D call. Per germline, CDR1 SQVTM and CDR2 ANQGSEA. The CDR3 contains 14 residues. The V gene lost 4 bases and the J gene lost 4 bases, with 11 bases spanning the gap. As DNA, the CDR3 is TGCAGCGTTGGTGACAAAGGAGGGGCCAACGTCCTGACTTTC. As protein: CSVGDKGGANVLTF.

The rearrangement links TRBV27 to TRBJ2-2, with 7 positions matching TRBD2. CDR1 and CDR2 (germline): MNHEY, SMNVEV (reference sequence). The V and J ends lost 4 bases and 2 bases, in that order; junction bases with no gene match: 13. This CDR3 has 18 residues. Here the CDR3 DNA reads TGTGCCAGCAGTTATCAATGGCTGCGGGAGTCAAACACCGGGGAGCTGTTTTTT. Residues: CASSYQWLRESNTGELFF.

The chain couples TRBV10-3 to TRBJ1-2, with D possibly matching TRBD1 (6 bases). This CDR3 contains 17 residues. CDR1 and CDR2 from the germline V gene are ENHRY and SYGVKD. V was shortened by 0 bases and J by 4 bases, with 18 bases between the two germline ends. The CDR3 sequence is CAISESVVGGAIYGYTF. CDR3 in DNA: TGTGCCATCAGTGAGTCGGTCGTCGGGGGGGCAATCTATGGCTACACCTTC.

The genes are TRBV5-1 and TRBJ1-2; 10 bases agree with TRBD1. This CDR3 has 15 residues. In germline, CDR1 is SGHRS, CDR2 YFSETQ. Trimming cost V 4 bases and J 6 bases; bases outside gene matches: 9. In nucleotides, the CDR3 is TGCGCCAGCAGCATCCGGGACAGGGGTGAGAATGGCTACACCTTC. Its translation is CASSIRDRGENGYTF.

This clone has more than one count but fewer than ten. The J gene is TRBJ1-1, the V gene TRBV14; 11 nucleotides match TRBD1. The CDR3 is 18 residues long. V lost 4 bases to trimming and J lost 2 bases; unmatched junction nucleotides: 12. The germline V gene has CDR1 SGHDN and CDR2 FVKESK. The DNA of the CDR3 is TGTGCCAGCAGCCCCTCTGGACAGGGGGCTTTATCTAACACTGAAGCTTTCTTT. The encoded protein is CASSPSGQGALSNTEAFF.

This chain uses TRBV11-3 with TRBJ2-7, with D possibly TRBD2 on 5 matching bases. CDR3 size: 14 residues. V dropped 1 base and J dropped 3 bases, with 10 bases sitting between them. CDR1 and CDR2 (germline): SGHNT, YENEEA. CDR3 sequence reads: CASSLGTGNYEQYF. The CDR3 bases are TGTGCCAGCAGCTTAGGGACGGGAAACTACGAGCAGTACTTC.

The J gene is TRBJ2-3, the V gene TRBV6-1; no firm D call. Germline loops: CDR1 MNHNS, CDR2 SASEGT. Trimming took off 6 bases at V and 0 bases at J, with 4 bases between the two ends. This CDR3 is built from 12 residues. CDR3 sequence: CASSLSTDTQYF. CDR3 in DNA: TGTGCCAGCAGCCTCAGCACAGATACGCAGTATTTT.

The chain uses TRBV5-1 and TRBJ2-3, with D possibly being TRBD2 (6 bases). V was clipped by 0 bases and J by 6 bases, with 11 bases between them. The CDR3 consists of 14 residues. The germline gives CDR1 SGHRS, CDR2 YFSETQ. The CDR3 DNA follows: TGCGCCAGCAGCTTGGTTGGCGGGGCCGATACGCAGTATTTT. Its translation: CASSLVGGADTQYF.

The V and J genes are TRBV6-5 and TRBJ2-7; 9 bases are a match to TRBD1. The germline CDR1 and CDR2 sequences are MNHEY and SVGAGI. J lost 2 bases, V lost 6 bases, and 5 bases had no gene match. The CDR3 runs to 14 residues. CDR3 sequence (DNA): TGTGCCAGCAGACCCGGGACAGGGACCTACGAGCAGTACTTC. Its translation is CASRPGTGTYEQYF.

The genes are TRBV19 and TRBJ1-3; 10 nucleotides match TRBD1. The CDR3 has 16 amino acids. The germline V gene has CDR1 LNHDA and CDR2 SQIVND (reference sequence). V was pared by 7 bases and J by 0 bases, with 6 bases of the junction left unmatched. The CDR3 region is CASMRQGAFSGNTIYF. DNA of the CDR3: TGTGCCAGTATGCGACAGGGGGCCTTCTCTGGAAACACCATATATTTT.

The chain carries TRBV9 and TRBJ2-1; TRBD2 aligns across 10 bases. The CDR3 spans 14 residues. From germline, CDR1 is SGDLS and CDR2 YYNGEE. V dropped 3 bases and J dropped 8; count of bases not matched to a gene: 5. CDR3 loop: CASSGSGGAHEQFF. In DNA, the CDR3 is TGTGCCAGCAGCGGAAGCGGGGGGGCACATGAGCAGTTCTTC.

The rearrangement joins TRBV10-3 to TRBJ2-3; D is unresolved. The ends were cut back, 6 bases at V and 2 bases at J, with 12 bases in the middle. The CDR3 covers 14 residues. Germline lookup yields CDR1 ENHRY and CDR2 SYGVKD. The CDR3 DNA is TGTGCCATCAGAACAGCCGACCTCACAGATACGCAGTATTTT. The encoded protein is CAIRTADLTDTQYF.

The CDR3 DNA is TGTGCCAGTAGTAGGATGCTAGCGGGGGGCCTCTACGAGCAGTACTTC. Encoded protein: CASSRMLAGGLYEQYF. The V call is TRBV19, the J call TRBJ2-7; 11 bases are a match to TRBD2. Germline V gene lookup returns CDR1 LNHDA and CDR2 SQIVND (reference sequence). The ends lost 4 bases at V and 3 bases at J; junction bases unmatched: 8. CDR3 length equals 16 residues.

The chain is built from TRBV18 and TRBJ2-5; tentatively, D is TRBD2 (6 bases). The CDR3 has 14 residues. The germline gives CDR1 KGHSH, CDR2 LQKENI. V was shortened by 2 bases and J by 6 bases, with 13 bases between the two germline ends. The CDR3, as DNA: TGTGCCAGCTCACCATTGGGGCGGGACCAGACCCAGTACTTC. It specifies CASSPLGRDQTQYF.

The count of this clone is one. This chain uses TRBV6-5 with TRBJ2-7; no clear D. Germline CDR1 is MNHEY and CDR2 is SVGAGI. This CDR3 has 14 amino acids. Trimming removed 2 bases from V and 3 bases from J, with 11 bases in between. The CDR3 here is CASSYASLFYEQYF. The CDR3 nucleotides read TGTGCCAGCAGTTACGCTTCACTGTTCTACGAGCAGTACTTC.

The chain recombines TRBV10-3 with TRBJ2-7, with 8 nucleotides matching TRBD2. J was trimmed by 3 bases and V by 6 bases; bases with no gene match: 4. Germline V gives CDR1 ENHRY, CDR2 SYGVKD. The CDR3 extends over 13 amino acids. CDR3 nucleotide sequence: TGTGCCATCAGAGGACTAGCAGACTACGAGCAGTACTTC. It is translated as CAIRGLADYEQYF.

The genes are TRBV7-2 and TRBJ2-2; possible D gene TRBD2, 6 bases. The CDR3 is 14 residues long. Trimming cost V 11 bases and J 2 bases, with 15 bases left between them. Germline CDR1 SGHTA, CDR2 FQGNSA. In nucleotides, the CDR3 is TGTGCCCGAACGGGGGAGACCAACACCGGGGAGCTGTTTTTT. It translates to CARTGETNTGELFF.